This record looks at one T cell receptor beta chain sequence and its context. The antigen remains unidentified. At one boundary the junction diverges from the germline segment, which might be a read error. The data were taken from a study of chemoradiotherapy in HPV16-positive cancers. Study results and limitations: Candidate HPV-specific clones and E7-related TCR motifs grew in tumor during treatment. HPV-specific T cells were functionally defined from only a couple of HPV16-positive patients.

The assay was immunoSEQ multiplex PCR, and TCRdb's table has in-frame clones only and misses some. Here the sample spans roughly 14,000 clones, approximately 91% being singletons. The CDR3 length is 15 residues. The germline gives CDR1 MGHRA, CDR2 YSYEKL. The clonotype was recovered from a human donor with HPV-associated anogenital cancer. Sample: blood, taken from a patient who underwent chemoradiotherapy. V usage is TRBV4-1 and J usage is TRBJ1-1; D is ambiguous. CDR3 sequence reads: CASSGVLLSNAEAFF. In DNA, the CDR3 is TGCGCCAGCAGCGGCGTTCTGCTGTCGAACGCTGAAGCTTTCTTT.